The next 9 T cell receptor beta chains were all read from a single sample in a study of neurological immune-mediated disorders. TCRdb re-called the 5' RACE reads through MiXCR, storing one row per CDR3 protein. The sample yields about 29,000 distinct CDR3 sequences, about an eighth seen once. What was sequenced was PBMCs. The receptor set was obtained from a woman aged 60-75 years in good health.

V gene TRBV5-1 combines with J gene TRBJ2-1, with TRBD1 matching over 8 bases. The DNA end is a closer match to TRBJ2-5, so the J assignment may be wrong. Germline V gene lookup returns CDR1 SGHRS and CDR2 YFSETQ. CDR3 size: 15 residues. CDR3 nucleotide sequence: TGCGCCAGCAGCACCCAGGGGGCAGGAGAAGAGACCCAGTACTTC. Translated, it gives CASSTQGAGEETQYF.

Within the sample, this clonotype is medium-sized. This rearrangement joins TRBV6-5 to TRBJ2-1; D is uncertain. Trimming stripped 1 base from V and 8 bases from J, with 9 bases between. The CDR3 has 13 amino acids. Germline V gene data show CDR1 as MNHEY and CDR2 as SVGAGI. CDR3 DNA: TGTGCCAGCAGTTACTTTAGCTCGGATGAGCAGTTCTTC. Its protein product is CASSYFSSDEQFF.

This clonotype was detected many times. The genes are TRBV20-1 and TRBJ2-5; tentative D call: TRBD1 (7 bases). The germline V gene encodes CDR1 DFQATT and CDR2 SNEGSKA (reference sequence). The ends were cut back, 1 base at V and 5 bases at J, with 14 bases in the middle. The CDR3 length is 14 residues. The CDR3 region is CSARAGGPGETQYF. The CDR3 nucleotides are TGCAGTGCTAGAGCAGGGGGGCCCGGGGAGACCCAGTACTTC.

This clonotype appeared many times. V is TRBV7-2 and J is TRBJ2-1; 9 positions match TRBD2. V trimming: 1 base; J trimming: 3 bases; junction bases outside the gene matches: 4. This CDR3 has 16 amino acids. Germline CDR1 SGHTA, CDR2 FQGNSA. The CDR3 region has the DNA TGTGCCAGCAGCTTAGTTGGGCGGGGGGGCTACAATGAGCAGTTCTTC. Its protein is CASSLVGRGGYNEQFF.

This clonotype was picked up many times. V usage is TRBV20-1 and J usage is TRBJ2-5; weak D call: TRBD2 (6 bases). The CDR3 has 12 amino acids. With 7 bases removed from V and 3 bases from J, the gap between germline ends came to 12 bases. Germline-derived CDR1 and CDR2 are DFQATT and SNEGSKA (reference sequence). Here the CDR3 DNA reads TGCAGTGTTGAGGGACTGGAAGAGACCCAGTACTTC. Residues: CSVEGLEETQYF.

This clonotype was observed many times. The chain is built from TRBV11-3 and TRBJ2-1; 9 nucleotides line up with TRBD2. The V segment lost 5 bases and the J segment 6 bases; nucleotides outside the gene matches: 14. CDR1 and CDR2 from the germline V gene are SGHNT and YENEEA. The CDR3 has 17 residues. This chain's CDR3 is CASSPGLAGADFNEQFF. The CDR3 coding sequence is TGTGCCAGCAGCCCTGGGTTAGCGGGGGCCGACTTCAATGAGCAGTTCTTC.

This clonotype has at least ten counts. The chain recombines TRBV20-1 with TRBJ2-7; 14 bases map to TRBD2. V shed 5 bases, J shed 2 bases, and the junction held 2 bases outside the gene matches. CDR1 is DFQATT and CDR2 is SNEGSKA in the germline V gene (reference sequence). This CDR3 is 14 amino acids long. CDR3 in amino acids: CSAGLAGGTYEQYF. The DNA for the CDR3 is TGCAGTGCTGGACTAGCGGGGGGAACCTACGAGCAGTACTTC.

This clonotype was observed many times. This chain links TRBV9 with TRBJ1-6; unclear D gene. V lost 3 bases and J 6 bases, leaving 4 bases between the germline ends. Germline V gene lookup returns CDR1 SGDLS and CDR2 YYNGEE. The CDR3 runs to 12 residues. The DNA of the CDR3 is TGTGCCAGCAGCGACATTAATTCACCCCTCCACTTT. This codes for CASSDINSPLHF.

Regarding this clonotype: The junction and the germline gene differ at one end; a read error may be behind it. The chain combines TRBV12-3 or TRBV12-4 with TRBJ1-1; TRBD1 matches 7 bases. This CDR3 spans 12 amino acids. The CDR3 spells CASSTGTPDAFF. The CDR3 coding sequence is TGTGCCAGCTCGACAGGGACGCCTGATGCTTTCTTT.